This paragraph covers one TCR beta chain sequence. Its specificity is not known. The use of a sample-barcoded 5' primer and a J-beta primer mix characterized a second PCR of roughly 6 to 11 cycles. Researchers report that a template-switch adaptor with 12 random nucleotides tagged each cDNA molecule. There were at least 3 million CDR3-containing paired-end reads obtained from each sample. TCRdb re-called the 5' RACE reads with MiXCR, one entry per CDR3 protein. The table lists nearly 1 million distinct CDR3 sequences, approximately 50% of them singletons. Looked up from germline, CDR1 is SGHRS and CDR2 is YFSETQ. Trimming stripped 0 bases from V and 2 bases from J, with 18 bases between. The CDR3 has 18 amino acids. The sample belongs to a study of blood T cells in healthy people across ages. General study points: Per million T cells, the diversity of TCR beta decreased roughly linearly as age advanced.

Collection of roughly 10 milliliters of peripheral blood was performed for each donor. Sequencing input: blood. The chain employs TRBV5-1 and TRBJ2-1; maybe TRBD2 (6 bases). The receptor was derived from a woman aged 60-75 years in good health. CDR3 sequence reads: CASSLVMGLGGAYNEQFF. CDR3 in DNA: TGCGCCAGCAGCTTGGTAATGGGCCTCGGCGGGGCCTACAATGAGCAGTTCTTC.